This T cell receptor (beta chain) appears in the sequencing data of a study of T cells in tuberculosis. Study-level information: A South African cohort included IGRA-negative adolescents, latently infected IGRA-positive adolescents and adults with active tuberculosis. Blood was taken before or within 7 days of anti-tuberculosis therapy. Overall study results and limits: The TCR-beta difference was not significant; alpha differences partly reflected length.

Turning to this clone: What it binds is unknown.

The CDR3 totals 10 residues. Germline CDR1 reads DFQATT; CDR2 reads SNEGSKA (reference sequence). The V gene lost 5 bases and the J gene lost 5 bases, with 6 bases spanning the gap. Clones were sequenced by immunoSEQ multiplex PCR, and TCRdb holds only the in-frame ones, with some missing. The sample carries tens of thousands of clones, about 85% recorded once. Time point denoted: new active TB diagnosis, blood taken before or within 7 days of starting treatment. Tuberculosis was confirmed by positive sputum smear and/or M. tuberculosis culture. The V gene is TRBV20-1, the J gene TRBJ1-2, with D unclear. This receptor was identified in an adult with tuberculosis. The sequences come from PBMCs, collected at tuberculosis diagnosis. CDR3 DNA sequence: TGCAGTGCTCCGGGGTATGGCTACACCTTC. Its protein is CSAPGYGYTF.